This T cell receptor (beta chain) comes out of a study of blood T cells in healthy people across ages. The second PCR ran about 6 to 11 cycles with a sample-barcoded 5' primer and J-beta primers. Each cDNA molecule received a tag from a template-switch adaptor that had 12 random nucleotides. TCRdb re-called the 5' RACE reads with MiXCR, one entry per CDR3 protein. In the table there are some 900,000 distinct CDR3 sequences, about 48% of which are singletons. Healthy Caucasian individuals from Russia aged about 6 to 90 were enrolled as donors. With respect to this clonotype: Its antigen is unknown.

General study findings and limits: There was no known CMV status for donors, so expanded clonotype changes were possibly confounded. A conclusive naive versus antigen-experienced comparison was prevented by the unsorted PBMCs.

What was sequenced was blood. The receptor was isolated from a man aged 25 to 45 in good health.

Written as DNA, the CDR3 is TGTGCCAGCAGTGAGCAGAAGAACACTGAAGCTTTCTTT. It is translated as CASSEQKNTEAFF. This chain uses TRBV6-1 with TRBJ1-1; unclear D gene. This CDR3 has 13 amino acids. CDR1 is MNHNS, CDR2 SASEGT, per germline. V was cut by 3 bases and J by 1 base, with 6 bases left in between.